This TCR beta chain comes out of a study of breast tumors, draining lymph nodes, adjacent tissues. Findings and limits, study-wide: Data fit most tumor T cells coming from lymph node, expanding in tumor. Tumor TCR diversity was below lymph nodes but above nontumor tissue. Luminal-like breast cancer showed significantly higher tumor–nontumor repertoire similarity than basal-like.

Axillary draining lymph nodes of breast cancer patients supplied the node samples. This clonotype was seen at least ten times. Its antigen is not known. Germline CDR1 reads MGHRA; CDR2 reads YSYEKL. The CDR3 runs 19 residues. The V end lost 0 bases, the J end lost 5 bases, and 25 bases lay between the germline ends. TCRdb re-derived calls from the multiplex PCR reads in MiXCR, one entry per CDR3 protein. The sample carries approximately 100,000 distinct CDR3 sequences, roughly 29% recorded once. The sequenced sample consisted of axillary lymph node tissue. The V and J genes are TRBV4-1 and TRBJ1-2; weak D call: TRBD1 (6 bases). This receptor was obtained from a female donor with breast cancer. Some clones in this sample may be carry-over from other donors' samples. CDR3 region: CASSQDSRRGGALRYGYTF. The CDR3 nucleotides read TGCGCCAGCAGCCAAGATTCCCGCCGGGGGGGGGCTTTGAGGTATGGCTACACCTTC.